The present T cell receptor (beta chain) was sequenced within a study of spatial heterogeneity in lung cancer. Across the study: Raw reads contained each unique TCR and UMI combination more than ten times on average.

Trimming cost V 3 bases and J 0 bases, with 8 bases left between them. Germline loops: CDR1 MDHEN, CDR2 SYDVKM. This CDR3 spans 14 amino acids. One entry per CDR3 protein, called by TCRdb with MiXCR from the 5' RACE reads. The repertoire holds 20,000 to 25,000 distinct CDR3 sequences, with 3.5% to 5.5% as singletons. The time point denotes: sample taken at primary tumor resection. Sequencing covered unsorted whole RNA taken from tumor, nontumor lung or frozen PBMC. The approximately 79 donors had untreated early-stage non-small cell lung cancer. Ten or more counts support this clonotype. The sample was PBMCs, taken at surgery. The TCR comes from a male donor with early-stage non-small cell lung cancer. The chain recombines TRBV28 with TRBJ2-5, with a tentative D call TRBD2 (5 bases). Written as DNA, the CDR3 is TGTGCCAGCAGTTTGTTGGGAGACCAAGAGACCCAGTACTTC. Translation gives CASSLLGDQETQYF.